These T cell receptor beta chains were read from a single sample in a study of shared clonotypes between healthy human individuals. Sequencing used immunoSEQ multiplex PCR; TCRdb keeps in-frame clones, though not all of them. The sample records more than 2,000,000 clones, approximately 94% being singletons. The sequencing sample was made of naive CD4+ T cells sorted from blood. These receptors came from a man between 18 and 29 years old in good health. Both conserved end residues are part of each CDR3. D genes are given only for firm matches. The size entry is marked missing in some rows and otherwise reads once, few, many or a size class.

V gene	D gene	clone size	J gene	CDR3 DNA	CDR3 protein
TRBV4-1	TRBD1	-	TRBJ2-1	TGCGCCAGCAGCCCCCGGGACAGGGGGAGGGACAATGAGCAGTTCTTC	CASSPRDRGRDNEQFF
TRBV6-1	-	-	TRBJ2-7	TGTGCCAGCACCAGCGGGTCCTACGAGCAGTACTTC	CASTSGSYEQYF
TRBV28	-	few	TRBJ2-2	TGTGCCAGCAGTTCCCGGAGGTCGCCGGGGGAGCTGTTTTTT	CASSSRRSPGELFF
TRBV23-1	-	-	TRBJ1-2	TGCGCCAGCAGTCAATTACCTCCCGTGGTTCTCACGGCAGGGCAACATGGCTACACCTTC	CASSQLPPVVLTAGQHGYTF
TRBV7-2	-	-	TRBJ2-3	TGTGCCAGCAGCTTTCCGCTCGGCACAGATACGCAGTATTTT	CASSFPLGTDTQYF
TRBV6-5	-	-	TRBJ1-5	TGTGCCAGCAGTTCAACGGGACTAGAACAGCCCCAGCATTTT	CASSSTGLEQPQHF
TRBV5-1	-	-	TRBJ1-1	TGCGCCAGCAGCTTGGGGAAGACAGGCCAACTCTCGAACACTGAAGCTTTCTTT	CASSLGKTGQLSNTEAFF
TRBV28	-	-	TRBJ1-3	TGTGCCAGCAGCCCGGGCAGCTCTGGAAACACCATATATTTT	CASSPGSSGNTIYF
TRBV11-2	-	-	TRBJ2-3	TGTGCCAGCAGGAGATCCGCGGATACGCAGTATTTT	CASRRSADTQYF
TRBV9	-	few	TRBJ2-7	TGTGCCAGCAGCGTAGGCACAGCCTCCTACGAGCAGTACTTC	CASSVGTASYEQYF
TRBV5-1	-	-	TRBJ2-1	TGCGCCAGCAGCTTAGCAGTGAGCTCCTACAATGAGCAGTTCTTC	CASSLAVSSYNEQFF
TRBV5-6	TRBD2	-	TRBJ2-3	TGTGCCAGCAGCTTGGCTCTAGCGGGAGTGAAAGATACGCAGTATTTT	CASSLALAGVKDTQYF
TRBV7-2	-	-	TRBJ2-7	TGTGCCAGCAGCGCATCTGGGGTCCAGAGCTACGAGCAGTACTTC	CASSASGVQSYEQYF
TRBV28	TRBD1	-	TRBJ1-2	TGTGCCAGCGGACCGAACAGGGGGAGAGTTAACTATGGCTACACCTTC	CASGPNRGRVNYGYTF
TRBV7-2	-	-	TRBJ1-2	TGTGCCAGCAGCTTAGATAAGGGCACGGGTCTTGGCTACACCTTC	CASSLDKGTGLGYTF
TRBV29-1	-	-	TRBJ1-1	TGCAGCGTTGAAAGACCCCTGCGGTTTGAAGCTTTCTTT	CSVERPLRFEAFF
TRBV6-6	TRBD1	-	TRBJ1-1	TGTGCCAGCAGTTACTATTCACAGGGGAGTACTGAAGCTTTCTTT	CASSYYSQGSTEAFF
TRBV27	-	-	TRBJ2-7	TGTGCCAGCAGTTTATCGGACGGTTCCTACGAGCAGTACTTC	CASSLSDGSYEQYF
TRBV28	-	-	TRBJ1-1	TGTGCCAGCAGTTTACATAGGGAAGCTTTCTTT	CASSLHREAFF
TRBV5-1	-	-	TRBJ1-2	TGCGCCAGACAGCAGTTTGGGGGTGGCTACACCTTC	CARQQFGGGYTF
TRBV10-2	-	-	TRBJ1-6	TGCGCCAGCAGTGAGTGGCAGTATCGGGATAATTCACCCCTCCACTTT	CASSEWQYRDNSPLHF
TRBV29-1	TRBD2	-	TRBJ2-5	TGCAGCGTTGGCCTAGCGGGGGGCTCCCATCAAGAGACCCAGTACTTC	CSVGLAGGSHQETQYF
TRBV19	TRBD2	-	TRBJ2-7	TGTGCCAGTAGTGCCACGACTAGCGGGAGTAACGAGCAGTACTTC	CASSATTSGSNEQYF
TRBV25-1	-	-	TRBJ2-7	TGTGCCAGCAGTGAATCAGGCAGTTCTGCCGAGCAGTACTTC	CASSESGSSAEQYF
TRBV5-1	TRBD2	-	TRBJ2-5	TGCGCCAGCAGCCCCCGGGGGGGAGAAGAGACCCAGTACTTC	CASSPRGGEETQYF
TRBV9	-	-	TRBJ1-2	TGTGCCAGCAGCGTAGCTAGGAGGGGGGATGGCTACACCTTC	CASSVARRGDGYTF
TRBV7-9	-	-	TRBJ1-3	TGTGCCAGCAGCTTAGGAACGGGAGCGGGAAACACCATATATTTT	CASSLGTGAGNTIYF
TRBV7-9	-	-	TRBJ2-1	TGTGCCAGCAGCTTTCGGCCTACCGTGGACAATGAGCAGTTCTTC	CASSFRPTVDNEQFF
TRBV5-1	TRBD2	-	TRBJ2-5	TGCGCCAGCAGCTTGGATAGCGGGGGCCCTATCACCCAGTACTTC	CASSLDSGGPITQYF
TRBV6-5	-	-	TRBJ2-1	TGTGCCAGCAGTTCCACCCGCGTCGGGGGTTGGGATGAGCAGTTCTTC	CASSSTRVGGWDEQFF
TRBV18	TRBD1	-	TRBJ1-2	TGTGCCAGCTCACCACTTTCAACCACAGGGGCTGGCTACACCTTC	CASSPLSTTGAGYTF
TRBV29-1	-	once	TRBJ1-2	TGCAGCGTTGATCTTGGGGGCGGCGGTGGCTACACCTTC	CSVDLGGGGGYTF
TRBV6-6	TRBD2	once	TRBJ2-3	TGTGCCAGCAGTCCAGGACTAGCGGGAGGGACGCAGTATTTT	CASSPGLAGGTQYF
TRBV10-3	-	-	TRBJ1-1	TGTGCCATCAGTGCGGGGGGGGCAGGCACTGAAGCTTTCTTT	CAISAGGAGTEAFF
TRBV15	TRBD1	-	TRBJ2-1	TGTGCCACCAGCCGGGACAGGGGTTACAATGAGCAGTTCTTC	CATSRDRGYNEQFF
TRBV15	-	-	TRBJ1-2	TGTGCCACCGCCTTGGGGGTAGCTAACTATGGCTACACCTTC	CATALGVANYGYTF
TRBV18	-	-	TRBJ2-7	TGTGCCAGCTCACAATCTACCTACGAGCAGTACTTC	CASSQSTYEQYF
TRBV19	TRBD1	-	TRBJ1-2	TGTGCCAGCAGGACAGGGGGGGACGGCTACACCTTC	CASRTGGDGYTF
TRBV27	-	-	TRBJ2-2	TGTGCCAGCATGCAGGGGTCGTGGGGGGGAACCGGGGAGCTGTTTTTT	CASMQGSWGGTGELFF
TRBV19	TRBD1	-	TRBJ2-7	TGTGCCAGTAGTAAAAACAGGGGGCCCTACGAGCAGTACTTC	CASSKNRGPYEQYF
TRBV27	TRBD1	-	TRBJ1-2	TGTGCCAGCAAGGGACAGGGGAGCTATGGCTACACCTTC	CASKGQGSYGYTF
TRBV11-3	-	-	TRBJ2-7	TGTGCCAGCAGCATGCCGGGACTCCCCTACGAGCAGTACTTC	CASSMPGLPYEQYF
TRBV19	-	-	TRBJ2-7	TGTGCCAGTAGTAATCTTCAGGGGGGCTACGAGCAGTACTTC	CASSNLQGGYEQYF